Shown below are 17 T cell receptor beta chains from a single sample sequenced in a study of blood T cell repertoires in COVID-19. Generated by immunoSEQ multiplex PCR, the TCRdb table keeps only in-frame clones and is missing some. The sample has approximately 94,000 clones, more than 75% seen once; the top ten hold more than 10%. The specimen sequenced was peripheral blood. Source of these receptors: a human donor in a cohort sampled during active COVID-19.

The rearrangement uses TRBV27 and TRBJ2-1, with 8 bases aligning to TRBD1. Germline V gene data show CDR1 as MNHEY and CDR2 as SMNVEV (reference sequence). The CDR3 covers 13 residues. Trimming removed 7 bases from V and 7 bases from J; junction bases left unmatched: 6. CDR3 nucleotides: TGTGCCAGCACCAGGACAGGGAAGAATGAGCAGTTCTTC. It translates to CASTRTGKNEQFF.

V and J are TRBV6-6 and TRBJ1-3, with 10 bases that match TRBD1. Trimming removed 9 bases from V and 2 bases from J; junction bases left unmatched: 4. This CDR3 region has 14 residues. The germline CDR1 and CDR2 sequences are MNHNY and SVGAGI (reference sequence). Here the CDR3 reads CASLTGGAGNTIYF. The CDR3 DNA reads as TGTGCCAGTCTGACAGGGGGCGCTGGAAACACCATATATTTT.

The CDR3 DNA reads as TGCAGCGTTTTGGACAGCGTAACTAATGAAAAACTGTTTTTT. Translated, it gives CSVLDSVTNEKLFF. The rearrangement joins TRBV29-1 to TRBJ1-4, with D possibly being TRBD1 (6 bases). V was clipped by 5 bases and J by 1 base, with 11 bases between them. This CDR3 region has 14 residues. Looked up from germline, CDR1 is SQVTM and CDR2 is ANQGSEA.

The V and J genes are TRBV2 and TRBJ2-3, with D possibly TRBD2 on 6 matching bases. The CDR3 is made up of 12 amino acids. Germline V lookup: CDR1 SNHLY, CDR2 FYNNEI. The V and J ends lost 8 bases and 3 bases respectively, with 9 bases between them. The CDR3 here is CASQTRTDTQYF. CDR3 bases: TGTGCCAGCCAGACTAGGACAGATACGCAGTATTTT.

The V gene is TRBV12-3 or TRBV12-4, the J gene TRBJ1-1; D remains unclear. The CDR3 loop spans 13 amino acids. V was cut by 2 bases and J by 6 bases, with 10 bases left in between. The CDR3 is CASSLSEVSEAFF. CDR3 in DNA: TGTGCCAGCAGTTTAAGTGAGGTGTCTGAAGCTTTCTTT.

This chain uses TRBV5-1 with TRBJ1-1, with 9 nucleotides matching TRBD1. The CDR3 totals 15 residues. J gave up 10 bases and V 0 bases, and 10 bases lay outside the gene matches. CDR1 and CDR2 (germline): SGHRS, YFSETQ. CDR3 loop: CASSLVPGQGLGAFF. CDR3 nucleotide sequence: TGCGCCAGCAGCTTGGTCCCCGGACAGGGGTTGGGAGCTTTCTTT.

This chain links TRBV28 with TRBJ1-2, with TRBD1 matching 10 bases. V dropped 6 bases and J dropped 5; count of bases not matched to a gene: 9. Germline-derived CDR1 and CDR2 are MDHEN and SYDVKM. The CDR3 runs to 15 residues. The CDR3 DNA is TGTGCCAGCAGCCGATACGGGACAGGGGATTATGGCTACACCTTC. Translated, it gives CASSRYGTGDYGYTF.

This rearrangement joins TRBV5-8 to TRBJ2-1; 7 bases fit TRBD1. V lost 2 bases, J lost 7 bases, and 3 bases stayed unmatched. Germline V gives CDR1 SGHTS, CDR2 YDEGEE. This CDR3 is 13 amino acids long. The CDR3 sequence: CASSLDRVNEQFF. The CDR3 DNA reads as TGTGCCAGCAGCTTAGACAGGGTAAATGAGCAGTTCTTC.

This chain joins TRBV10-3 and TRBJ2-1, with 7 bases lining up with TRBD2. CDR1 is ENHRY, CDR2 SYGVKD, per germline. CDR3 length: 13 amino acids. With 6 bases clipped from V and 3 bases from J, the junction kept 2 bases outside the gene matches. This CDR3 is CAISGTIYNEQFF. DNA for the CDR3: TGTGCCATCAGCGGGACTATCTACAATGAGCAGTTCTTC.

The V and J genes are TRBV9 and TRBJ1-2, with 9 bases fitting TRBD1. Per germline, CDR1 SGDLS and CDR2 YYNGEE. This CDR3 is built from 15 residues. J gave up 4 bases and V 4 bases, and 8 bases lay outside the gene matches. The CDR3, as DNA: TGTGCCAGCAGCCCCCCGGGACAGGGTATCTATGGCTACACCTTC. Translation: CASSPPGQGIYGYTF.

CDR3 amino acids: CASSPRSGYEQFF. The CDR3 DNA reads as TGTGCCAGCAGTCCTAGAAGTGGCTATGAGCAGTTCTTC. The genes are TRBV27 and TRBJ2-1; D is unclear. Germline loops: CDR1 MNHEY, CDR2 SMNVEV (reference sequence). This CDR3 has 13 residues. Trimming cost V 5 bases and J 8 bases, with 13 bases left between them.

The chain combines TRBV7-2 with TRBJ1-1; 7 bases align to TRBD1. Losses at the gene ends were 5 bases for V and 0 bases for J; bases not matched to a gene: 3. Germline CDR1 and CDR2: SGHTA and FQGNSA. The CDR3 covers 14 residues. The CDR3 DNA reads as TGTGCCAGCAGCGCCAGGGGGATGAACACTGAAGCTTTCTTT. Protein product: CASSARGMNTEAFF.

V is TRBV6-5 and J is TRBJ2-5; a possible D gene is TRBD1 (5 bases). Trimming cost V 4 bases and J 1 base, with 16 bases left between them. Germline loops: CDR1 MNHEY, CDR2 SVGAGI. The CDR3 contains 16 residues. Here the CDR3 reads CASSSMGHSLQETQYF. The CDR3 coding sequence is TGTGCCAGCAGTTCCATGGGGCACAGTCTCCAAGAGACCCAGTACTTC.

This clone was detected only once. The chain links TRBV10-1 to TRBJ1-5; the D gene is possibly TRBD1 (5 bases). This CDR3 is built from 14 residues. The V end was cut by 8 bases, the J end by 0 bases, with 11 bases between. The germline CDR1 and CDR2 sequences are WNHNN and SYGVQD (reference sequence). CDR3 nucleotide sequence: TGCGCCAGCCCCGACAGAATTAGCAATCAGCCCCAGCATTTT. Protein: CASPDRISNQPQHF.

This chain joins TRBV5-1 and TRBJ2-3; possibly TRBD1 for D (5 bases). This CDR3 comprises 15 residues. The V gene's germline CDR1 is SGHRS and CDR2 YFSETQ. V was clipped by 0 bases and J by 2 bases, with 10 bases between them. Written as DNA, the CDR3 is TGCGCCAGCAGCTTGGTAGGGGTTTACACAGATACGCAGTATTTT. It yields the protein CASSLVGVYTDTQYF.

The chain uses TRBV12-3 or TRBV12-4 and TRBJ2-7, with D possibly TRBD2 on 6 matching bases. The CDR3 spans 12 residues. Trimming stripped 9 bases from V and 6 bases from J, with 15 bases between. The DNA of the CDR3 is TGTGCCAGTGGACGGGGACTTGGCGAGCAGTACTTC. It translates to CASGRGLGEQYF.

The chain employs TRBV2 and TRBJ1-5; TRBD1 agrees at 10 bases. Trimming cost V 6 bases and J 5 bases; bases outside gene matches: 1. The CDR3 totals 13 residues. CDR1 is SNHLY and CDR2 is FYNNEI in the germline V gene. The CDR3: CASSGTGDQPQHF. The CDR3 nucleotides are TGTGCCAGCAGCGGGACAGGGGATCAGCCCCAGCATTTT.